Sequencing of this TCR beta chain was carried out in a study of graft-versus-host responses after intestinal transplantation. This CDR3 has 14 residues. Trimming cost V 3 bases and J 6 bases; bases outside gene matches: 3. Per the germline V gene, CDR1 is SGHTS and CDR2 is YDEGEE. Here immunoSEQ multiplex PCR was the method, and the copy in TCRdb shows in-frame clones only, minus some. The profile shows fewer than 95,000 clones, around 92% of them singletons. This clone was picked up one time. The target antigen is unknown. V gene TRBV5-8 combines with J gene TRBJ2-2; 9 nucleotides align to TRBD1. This TCR was sampled from a human donor who was the organ donor for an intestinal transplant. Material: unstimulated CD8+ T cells sorted from spleen or lymph node cells, obtained before transplant. CDR3: CASSSDRGAGELFF. DNA for the CDR3: TGTGCCAGCAGCTCGGACAGGGGCGCCGGGGAGCTGTTTTTT.